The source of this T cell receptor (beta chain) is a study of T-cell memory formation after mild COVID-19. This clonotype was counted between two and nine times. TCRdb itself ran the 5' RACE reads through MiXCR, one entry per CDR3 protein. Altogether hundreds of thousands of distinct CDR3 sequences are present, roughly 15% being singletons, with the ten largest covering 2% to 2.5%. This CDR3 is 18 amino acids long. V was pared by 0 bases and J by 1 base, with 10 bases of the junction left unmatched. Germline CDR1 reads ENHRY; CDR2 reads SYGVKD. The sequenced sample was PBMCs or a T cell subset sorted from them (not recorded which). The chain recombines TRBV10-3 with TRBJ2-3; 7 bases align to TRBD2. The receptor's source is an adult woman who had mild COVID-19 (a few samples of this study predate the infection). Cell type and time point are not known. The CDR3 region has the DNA TGTGCCATCAGTGAGTCGGACGGGAGGCCTCTCGGCACAGATACGCAGTATTTT. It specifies CAISESDGRPLGTDTQYF.